This section outlines one T cell receptor beta chain sequence together with its context. In the original workflow: Using reference gene primer amplification, nucleated cell counts were estimated. Repertoires were generated with immunoSEQ multiplex PCR, while TCRdb's copy carries only in-frame clones and drops some. V and J calls and clone size are as listed in that table; D and trimming were resolved from the DNA. The sample has some 250,000 clones; approximately 90% are singletons. The data were obtained in a study of blood T cell repertoires in COVID-19. Across the study: Whether acute or convalescent, the COVID-19 samples came from the United States, Italy and Spain. T cells, B-cell-depleted T cells, or PBMCs provided the cDNA or gDNA that served as material.

This CDR3 has 15 residues. The V and J ends lost 6 bases and 1 base, in that order; junction bases with no gene match: 2. Germline V gene sequence: CDR1 LGHNA, CDR2 YNFKEQ. This receptor was identified in a woman aged 40 to 55 who had recovered from COVID-19. This sequence joins TRBV4-2 and TRBJ2-3; 12 bases line up with TRBD2. The sequenced sample consisted of peripheral blood. CDR3 nucleotide sequence: TGTGCCAGCAGACGACTAGCGGGAGGCACAGATACGCAGTATTTT. Residues: CASRRLAGGTDTQYF.